These T cell receptor beta chains were read from a single sample in a study of technical replicates of blood from a few donors. Sequencing used immunoSEQ multiplex PCR; TCRdb keeps in-frame clones, though not all of them. The data hold around 72,000 clones, with roughly 98% observed a single time. Sequencing input: T cells isolated from PBMCs. The receptors were gathered from a human donor in good health. The CDR3 runs from the conserved cysteine through the conserved F or W. D genes are given only for firm matches. Size is omitted from some rows. Given values are once, few, many or a class for expanded clones.

V gene,clone size,J gene,D gene,CDR3 DNA,CDR3 protein
TRBV28,.,TRBJ1-2,.,TGTGCCAGCAGTTATACTAACTATGGCTACACCTTC,CASSYTNYGYTF
TRBV5-4,.,TRBJ2-1,.,TGTGCCAGCAGCTCCCCTAACAATGAGCAGTTCTTC,CASSSPNNEQFF
TRBV11-1,once,TRBJ2-1,.,TGTGCCAGCAGCGTAATGTCAACTAGCCATGAGCAGTTCTTC,CASSVMSTSHEQFF
TRBV4-3,.,TRBJ1-1,.,TGCGCCAGCAGCCAGCCAGGGTTCGCTGAAGCTTTCTTT,CASSQPGFAEAFF
TRBV6-5,.,TRBJ2-1,.,TGTGCCTGCAGACGGGGCTCGGGGGATGAGCAGTTCTTC,CACRRGSGDEQFF
TRBV4-1,few,TRBJ1-1,TRBD1,TGCGCCAGCAGCCAAGTCGGACAGGGACTATTCGAGTTT,CASSQVGQGLFEF
TRBV7-8,.,TRBJ2-7,TRBD1,TGTGCCAGCAGCTTGTATGACAGGGTAGTAAACGAGCAGTACTTC,CASSLYDRVVNEQYF
TRBV5-1,.,TRBJ2-3,.,TGCGCCAGCAGCTTGGACGGGAGTGGCACAGATACGCAGTATTTT,CASSLDGSGTDTQYF
TRBV14,.,TRBJ2-7,.,TGTGCCAGCAGCTCAACAGTCTACGAGCAGTACTTC,CASSSTVYEQYF
TRBV25-1,.,TRBJ1-1,.,TGTGCCAGCAGTGACGGACACACCAAGAACACTGAAGCTTTCTTT,CASSDGHTKNTEAFF
TRBV9,.,TRBJ1-1,TRBD1,TGTGCCAGCAGCGGGACAGGGGTAACTGAAGCTTTCTTT,CASSGTGVTEAFF
TRBV10-3,.,TRBJ2-2,TRBD2,TGTGCCATCAGTGAGGAGGCTAGCGGACTCACCGGGGAGCTGTTTTTT,CAISEEASGLTGELFF
TRBV28,.,TRBJ2-7,TRBD2,TGTGCCAGCAGTATGGGACTAGCGAGCGAGCAGTACTTC,CASSMGLASEQYF
TRBV13,.,TRBJ1-2,.,TGTGCCAGCAGCTTAGGGACAGCGTATGGCTACACCTTC,CASSLGTAYGYTF
TRBV7-9,.,TRBJ2-3,.,TGTGCCAGCAGCCCCAGGGCTTATTCCCCTAGCACAGATACGCAGTATTTT,CASSPRAYSPSTDTQYF
TRBV10-3,.,TRBJ1-2,TRBD1,TGTGCCATCAGTGAGTCGGGACAGGGGGACTATGGCTACACCTTC,CAISESGQGDYGYTF
TRBV29-1,.,TRBJ2-5,TRBD1,TGCAGCGTCTCCCAGGGGGTGTGGGAGACCCAGTACTTC,CSVSQGVWETQYF
TRBV11-2,.,TRBJ2-5,.,TGTGCCAGCAGCTTTACCCAGGGGCAAGAGACCCAGTACTTC,CASSFTQGQETQYF
TRBV9,.,TRBJ2-7,TRBD1,TGTGCCAGCACCAGGGGACAGGGGGCGCGGGAGCAGTACTTC,CASTRGQGAREQYF
TRBV19,once,TRBJ1-1,.,TGTGCCAGCAGTATAGGGGCAGGGAACACTGAAGCTTTCTTT,CASSIGAGNTEAFF
TRBV6-5,.,TRBJ1-5,.,TGTGCCAGCAGTTCAGCGAGACTGAGCAATCAGCCCCAGCATTTT,CASSSARLSNQPQHF
TRBV4-1,.,TRBJ1-5,.,TGCGCCAGCAGCCAAGAATGGGCACAGGCTAGCAATCAGCCCCAGCATTTT,CASSQEWAQASNQPQHF
TRBV6-5,.,TRBJ2-7,TRBD1,TGTGCCAGCACCTACCGACAGGGTCCCTACGAGCAGTACTTC,CASTYRQGPYEQYF
TRBV9,.,TRBJ2-1,TRBD2,TGTGCCAGCAGCGTAGTAGCGGGAGTAGGAGAGCAGTTCTTC,CASSVVAGVGEQFF
TRBV28,.,TRBJ2-4,.,TGTGCCAGCAGCCTAGACTGGGCCAAAAACATTCAGTACTTC,CASSLDWAKNIQYF
TRBV6-5,.,TRBJ2-1,.,TGTGCCAGCAGTTACGGGGTCAGGGCTAGTGAGCAGTTCTTC,CASSYGVRASEQFF
TRBV5-1,.,TRBJ1-1,.,TGCGCCAGCAGCTTTCCGGACGGAGGTATGAACACTGAAGCTTTCTTT,CASSFPDGGMNTEAFF
TRBV5-1,.,TRBJ2-7,.,TGCGCCAGCAGCTTGCTGGGACACCTCGAGCAGTACTTC,CASSLLGHLEQYF
TRBV11-3,.,TRBJ1-2,TRBD1,TGTGCCAGCAGCAGGGACAGGGTAGATGGCTACACCTTC,CASSRDRVDGYTF
TRBV6-1,.,TRBJ2-3,.,TGTGCCAGCAGACCTACCACAGATACGCAGTATTTT,CASRPTTDTQYF
TRBV19,once,TRBJ1-1,.,TGTGCCAGTAGTCCCCGAGGTGTAGGGAACACTGAAGCTTTCTTT,CASSPRGVGNTEAFF
TRBV19,.,TRBJ1-5,TRBD1,TGTGCCAGTAGTATAATGGGACAGGGGAAGCATCAGCCCCAGCATTTT,CASSIMGQGKHQPQHF
TRBV25-1,.,TRBJ2-7,.,TGTGCCAGCAGTGAAACGAGGCAGCAGACCTACGAGCAGTACTTC,CASSETRQQTYEQYF
TRBV11-2,.,TRBJ2-1,TRBD2,TGTGCCAGCAGTTTCAAACTTAGCGGGAGTGTGGACAATGAGCAGTTCTTC,CASSFKLSGSVDNEQFF
TRBV5-1,.,TRBJ1-2,.,TGCGCCAGCAGCTTGGAGTTTGAGGGTGAGGGGGATGGCTACACCTTC,CASSLEFEGEGDGYTF
TRBV4-3,.,TRBJ2-1,.,TGCGCCAGCAGCCATATCCGGGGGGCGGATTGGGAGCAGTTCTTC,CASSHIRGADWEQFF